The source of this T cell receptor (beta chain) is a study of type 1 regulatory T cells. Study at large: An in vitro protocol generated T-allo10, a Tr1-enriched, alloantigen-specific CD4 T cell product.

TCRdb reanalysed the reads using MiXCR and keeps one entry per CDR3 protein. The sample lists just over 14,000 distinct CDR3 sequences; about an eighth were seen once. Germline lookup yields CDR1 MNHEY and CDR2 SVGAGI. V was pared by 4 bases and J by 7 bases, with 6 bases of the junction left unmatched. The CDR3 is 14 amino acids. Many counts were recorded for this clonotype. The antigen is not known. The sequence derives from a human donor in good health. Sequencing was done on a sample of cultured T cells, either the whole culture or a sorted T cell fraction (not recorded which). This chain uses TRBV6-5 with TRBJ1-4, with 7 bases aligning to TRBD1. The CDR3 loop reads CASSSRGLGEKLFF. The CDR3 nucleotides read TGTGCCAGCAGTTCGAGGGGGCTAGGTGAAAAACTGTTTTTT.